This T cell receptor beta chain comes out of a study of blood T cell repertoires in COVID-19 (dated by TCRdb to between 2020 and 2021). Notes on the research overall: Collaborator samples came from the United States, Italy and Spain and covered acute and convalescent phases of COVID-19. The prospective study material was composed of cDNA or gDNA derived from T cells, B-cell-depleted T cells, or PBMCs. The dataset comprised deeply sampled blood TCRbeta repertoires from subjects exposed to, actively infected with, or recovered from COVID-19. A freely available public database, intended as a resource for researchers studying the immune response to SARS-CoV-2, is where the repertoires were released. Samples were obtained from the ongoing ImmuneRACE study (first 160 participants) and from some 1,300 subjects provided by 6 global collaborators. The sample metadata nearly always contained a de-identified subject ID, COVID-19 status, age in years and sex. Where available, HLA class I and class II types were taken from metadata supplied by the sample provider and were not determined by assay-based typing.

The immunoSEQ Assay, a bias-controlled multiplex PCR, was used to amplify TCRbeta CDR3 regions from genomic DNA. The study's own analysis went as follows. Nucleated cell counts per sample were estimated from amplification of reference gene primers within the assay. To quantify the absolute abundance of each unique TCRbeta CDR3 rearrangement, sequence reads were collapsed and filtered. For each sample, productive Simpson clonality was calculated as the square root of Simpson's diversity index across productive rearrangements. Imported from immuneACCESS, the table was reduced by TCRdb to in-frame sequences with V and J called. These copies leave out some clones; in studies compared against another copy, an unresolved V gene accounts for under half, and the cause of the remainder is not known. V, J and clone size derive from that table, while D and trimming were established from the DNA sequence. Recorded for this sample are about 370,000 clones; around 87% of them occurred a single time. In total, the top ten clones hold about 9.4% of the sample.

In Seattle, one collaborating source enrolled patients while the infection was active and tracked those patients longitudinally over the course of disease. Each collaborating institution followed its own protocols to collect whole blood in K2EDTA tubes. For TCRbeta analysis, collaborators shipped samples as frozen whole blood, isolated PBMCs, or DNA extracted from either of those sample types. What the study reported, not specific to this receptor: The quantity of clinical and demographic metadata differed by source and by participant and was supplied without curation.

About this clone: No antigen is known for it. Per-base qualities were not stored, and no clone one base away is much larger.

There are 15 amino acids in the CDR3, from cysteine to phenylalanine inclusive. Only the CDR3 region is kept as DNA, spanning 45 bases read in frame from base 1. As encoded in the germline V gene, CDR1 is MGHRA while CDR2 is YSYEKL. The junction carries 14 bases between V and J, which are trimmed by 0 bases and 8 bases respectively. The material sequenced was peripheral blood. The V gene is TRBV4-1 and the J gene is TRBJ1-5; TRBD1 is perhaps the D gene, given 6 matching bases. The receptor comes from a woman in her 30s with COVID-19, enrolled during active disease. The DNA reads TGCGCCAGCAGCCAAGAATCGACAGGTTTGAAGCCCCAGCATTTT. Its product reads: CASSQESTGLKPQHF.